Listed below are T cell receptor beta chains from one sample, sequenced in a study of beta chain features in type 1 diabetes. Repertoires were generated with immunoSEQ multiplex PCR, while TCRdb's copy carries only in-frame clones and drops some. Among fewer than 900,000 clones listed, roughly 15% were seen once. The sample was naive CD4+ T cells from blood. These receptor sequences come from a woman aged 18-29 years in good health. Both conserved end residues are trimmed from each CDR3. Only part of the rows carry a size: once, few, many, or a class if the clone is expanded.

13 | few | TRBV5-1 | ASSLEQGWAGELF
12 | few | TRBV5-4 | ASSFPGGNNEQF
14 | NA | TRBV10-3 | AISGGPGDPTDTQY
13 | NA | TRBV11-1 | ASSSLKGRSYEQY
16 | NA | TRBV7-2 | ASSPKMFLAGEGYEQY
13 | few | TRBV4-2 | ASSQEGVRSNEQF
11 | NA | TRBV5-6 | ASSLGQGAGYT
11 | NA | TRBV4-3 | ASSQLGADTQY
11 | few | TRBV5-1 | ASSLENAGELF
13 | NA | TRBV7-2 | ASSPGLAGGETQY
14 | NA | TRBV6-5 | ASSYGWGGRTETQY
16 | NA | TRBV28 | ASLPAGQGGGYQETQY
9 | NA | TRBV29-1 | SAQSYNEQF
11 | NA | TRBV15 | ATSPDRNYGYT
13 | NA | TRBV6-4 | ASSLAGGQGYEQF
12 | NA | TRBV7-9 | ASRQTSGSNEQF
13 | NA | TRBV7-2 | ASSLARGPTDTQY
13 | NA | TRBV27 | ASSLSTRPNTEAF
13 | NA | TRBV7-2 | ASSLLSSGSYEQF
11 | few | TRBV9 | ASSGGRGNTIY
14 | NA | TRBV28 | ASSSSSSGRADEQY
11 | few | TRBV7-2 | ASSAGQGLGQY
10 | NA | TRBV4-2 | ASSQGGYTQY
12 | few | TRBV4-3 | ASSKGDLFTEAF
13 | NA | TRBV27 | ASTLGPAGASEQY
14 | NA | TRBV5-4 | ASSHDRIRSSYEQY
12 | NA | TRBV28 | ATKSSGNRNEQF
13 | NA | TRBV7-9 | ASSSPREYYNEQF
11 | NA | TRBV5-1 | ASSRPEGREQY
12 | few | TRBV5-1 | ASSFGSSTDTQY
12 | few | TRBV4-1 | ASSQYTSADTQY
12 | NA | TRBV5-1 | ASSKTTGGETQY
11 | few | TRBV27 | ASSLSKEYEQY
11 | once | TRBV7-3 | ASSSARGNEQF
12 | once | TRBV29-1 | SVASSTLLYEQY
11 | NA | TRBV7-2 | ASTIQGILGYT
11 | few | TRBV15 | ATSREIRYEQY
14 | NA | TRBV11-2 | ASSPIAGENPGELF
12 | NA | TRBV7-9 | ASSPRQGSPEAF
17 | few | TRBV10-3 | AISDIDREKLGFSETQY
15 | NA | TRBV23-1 | ASSGQCSREVGDTQY
14 | few | TRBV11-2 | ASSSLGGTGVYEQY
11 | NA | TRBV7-9 | ASSQEGGNEQF
12 | NA | TRBV9 | ASSVGRGNEKLF
12 | NA | TRBV7-9 | ASSLGRDDNEQF
14 | NA | TRBV25-1 | ASSARQGVGTGELF
11 | NA | TRBV6-5 | ASRPPTGNIQY
14 | few | TRBV4-2 | ASSQALGAEFYGYT
11 | few | TRBV27 | ASSGRSSGELF
14 | NA | TRBV5-8 | ASSLGLAGMTDTQY
12 | few | TRBV7-9 | ASSLGLSGNTIY
12 | few | TRBV6-5 | ASIISGREETQY
12 | few | TRBV18 | ASSPPSTNTEAF